The rows below give T cell receptor beta chains drawn from one sample of a study of T-cell memory formation after mild COVID-19. TCRdb reanalysed the 5' RACE reads using MiXCR and keeps one entry per CDR3 protein. The sample records around 450,000 distinct CDR3 sequences, 24% being singletons. Sequenced sample: PBMCs or a T cell subset sorted from them (not recorded which). These receptors were obtained from an adult woman who had mild COVID-19 (a few samples of this study predate the infection). Cell type and time point are not known. CDR3s include the opening cysteine and the closing phenylalanine or tryptophan. A D gene is named only where the DNA matches it firmly. A clone size is listed for some rows: how often the clone was seen (once, few, many), or a class if it is expanded.

size,D,J,V,CDR3,DNA
NA,TRBD2,TRBJ2-5,TRBV5-1,CASSPPTSAETQYF,TGCGCCAGCAGCCCACCGACTAGCGCGGAGACCCAGTACTTC
few,NA,TRBJ1-6,TRBV27,CASRRRGFSPLHF,TGTGCCAGCAGGCGACGGGGGTTCTCACCCCTCCACTTT
many,TRBD1,TRBJ2-7,TRBV9,CASSLGEDRGSYEQYF,TGTGCCAGCAGCTTGGGGGAGGACAGGGGCTCATACGAGCAGTACTTC
once,NA,TRBJ1-2,TRBV5-1,CASRYSARDNYGYTF,TGCGCCAGCAGGTACTCGGCTAGAGATAACTATGGCTACACCTTC
few,TRBD2,TRBJ2-1,TRBV12-3/TRBV12-4,CASRGTSGGYNEQFF,TGTGCCAGCAGAGGGACTAGCGGGGGGTACAATGAGCAGTTCTTC
NA,TRBD1,TRBJ2-1,TRBV7-2,CASSLRDSTFNEQFF,TGTGCCAGCAGTCTTAGGGACAGTACCTTCAATGAGCAGTTCTTC
few,NA,TRBJ2-5,TRBV12-3/TRBV12-4,CASSFAGLETQYF,TGTGCCAGCAGTTTCGCGGGGTTGGAGACCCAGTACTTC
NA,TRBD1,TRBJ1-1,TRBV4-1,CASSQRTGPKTEAFF,TGCGCCAGCAGCCAAAGGACAGGACCAAAAACTGAAGCTTTCTTT
few,TRBD1,TRBJ1-4,TRBV5-1,CASSPGQEEKLFF,TGCGCCAGCAGCCCCGGACAGGAGGAAAAACTGTTTTTT
NA,NA,TRBJ2-7,TRBV15,CATSRSREPVYEQYF,TGTGCCACCAGCAGATCCCGGGAACCGGTATACGAGCAGTACTTC
few,NA,TRBJ1-6,TRBV27,CASNPGQSYNSPLHF,TGTGCCAGCAACCCTGGACAGTCTTATAATTCACCCCTCCACTTT
few,NA,TRBJ2-7,TRBV14,CASSFPKRGRSYEQYF,TGTGCCAGCAGCTTTCCTAAGCGTGGACGCTCCTACGAGCAGTACTTC
few,NA,TRBJ2-7,TRBV7-6,CASSLGQGMDEQYF,TGTGCCAGCAGCCTAGGGCAGGGAATGGACGAGCAGTACTTC
few,TRBD1,TRBJ2-2,TRBV7-2,CASSTGTGTGELFF,TGTGCCAGCAGCACTGGGACAGGCACCGGGGAGCTGTTTTTT
few,NA,TRBJ2-5,TRBV5-4,CASSSTAEETQYF,TGTGCCAGCAGCTCGACAGCAGAAGAGACCCAGTACTTC
NA,NA,TRBJ1-1,TRBV28,CASSSLPSLGDTEAFF,TGTGCCAGCAGTTCGCTCCCATCGTTAGGGGACACTGAAGCTTTCTTT
NA,NA,TRBJ2-2,TRBV19,CASSIARYTGELFF,TGTGCCAGTAGTATAGCAAGGTACACCGGGGAGCTGTTTTTT
NA,TRBD1,TRBJ1-5,TRBV19,CASSPGTGAYLGQPQHF,TGTGCCAGTAGTCCCGGGACAGGGGCCTATCTAGGTCAGCCCCAGCATTTT
NA,TRBD1,TRBJ2-5,TRBV6-6,CASSGTGLETQYF,TGTGCCAGCAGTGGGACAGGCTTGGAGACCCAGTACTTC
NA,NA,TRBJ1-2,TRBV25-1,CASSDVGLMDYGYTF,TGTGCCAGCAGTGATGTAGGGCTTATGGACTATGGCTACACCTTC
many,NA,TRBJ2-7,TRBV20-1,CSASPWRGLNEQYF,TGCAGTGCTAGCCCTTGGAGGGGTTTAAACGAGCAGTACTTC
few,NA,TRBJ1-1,TRBV6-5,CASSYSSGLNTEAFF,TGTGCCAGCAGTTACTCCTCGGGGCTGAACACTGAAGCTTTCTTT
few,TRBD1,TRBJ1-2,TRBV11-3,CASSGQGGDYGYTF,TGTGCCAGCAGCGGGCAGGGGGGGGACTATGGCTACACCTTC
few,NA,TRBJ2-7,TRBV7-2,CASSTGWQTSYEQYF,TGTGCCAGCAGCACCGGGTGGCAGACCAGCTACGAGCAGTACTTC
many,TRBD1,TRBJ1-3,TRBV12-3/TRBV12-4,CASSNRGSGNTIYF,TGTGCCAGCAGTAACAGGGGAAGTGGAAACACCATATATTTT
few,TRBD2,TRBJ2-7,TRBV15,CATSRDVASGRNEQYF,TGTGCCACCAGCAGAGATGTGGCTAGCGGGAGAAACGAGCAGTACTTC
NA,NA,TRBJ2-2,TRBV5-1,CASISGTANTGELFF,TGCGCCAGCATTTCCGGGACCGCGAACACCGGGGAGCTGTTTTTT
NA,NA,TRBJ2-3,TRBV12-3/TRBV12-4,CASSFGLIESTDTQYF,TGTGCCAGCAGTTTCGGTTTGATAGAGAGCACAGATACGCAGTATTTT
few,NA,TRBJ1-1,TRBV7-9,CASSLRTDDTEAFF,TGTGCCAGCAGCCTCCGGACCGATGACACTGAAGCTTTCTTT
many,NA,TRBJ1-1,TRBV14,CASSRQASGTEAFF,TGTGCCAGCAGCCGGCAGGCGTCTGGAACTGAAGCTTTCTTT
few,NA,TRBJ2-1,TRBV21-1,CASSKEGRVGVEQFF,TGTGCCAGCAGCAAAGAGGGGAGGGTTGGCGTCGAGCAGTTCTTC
few,NA,TRBJ2-2,TRBV6-6,CASKRGGNTGELFF,TGTGCCAGCAAAAGGGGGGGGAACACCGGGGAGCTGTTTTTT
NA,NA,TRBJ2-2,TRBV4-3,CASSQVRANTGELFF,TGCGCCAGCAGCCAAGTCCGGGCGAACACCGGGGAGCTGTTTTTT
NA,NA,TRBJ2-1,TRBV20-1,CSASPPSSYNEQFF,TGCAGTGCTAGCCCCCCTAGCTCCTACAATGAGCAGTTCTTC
NA,NA,TRBJ1-1,TRBV6-6,CASSHPAGNTEAFF,TGTGCCAGCAGTCATCCCGCGGGAAACACTGAAGCTTTCTTT
NA,NA,TRBJ2-7,TRBV29-1,CSVKQGGGNEQYF,TGCAGCGTTAAACAGGGAGGAGGAAACGAGCAGTACTTC
NA,TRBD2,TRBJ2-1,TRBV7-8,CASNPYRLAGTKVGYNEQFF,TGTGCCAGCAACCCTTACCGACTAGCGGGGACGAAGGTCGGGTACAATGAGCAGTTCTTC
NA,TRBD1,TRBJ1-6,TRBV14,CASSQETGNSPLHF,TGTGCCAGCAGCCAAGAGACAGGGAATTCACCCCTCCACTTT
few,NA,TRBJ2-1,TRBV24-1,CATSDTTGSEQFF,TGTGCCACCAGTGATACCACAGGGAGCGAGCAGTTCTTC
NA,NA,TRBJ2-4,TRBV5-1,CASSSGSTRDIQYF,TGCGCCAGCAGCTCCGGGTCGACCCGGGACATTCAGTACTTC
NA,NA,TRBJ2-2,TRBV12-3/TRBV12-4,CASRSRGTGELFF,TGTGCCAGCAGATCCCGGGGCACCGGGGAGCTGTTTTTT
few,NA,TRBJ1-5,TRBV12-3/TRBV12-4,CASSSDNQPQHF,TGTGCCAGCAGTTCCGACAATCAGCCCCAGCATTTT
NA,NA,TRBJ2-1,TRBV20-1,CSAPFGPYNEQFF,TGCAGTGCTCCATTTGGGCCGTACAATGAGCAGTTCTTC
few,NA,TRBJ2-3,TRBV27,CASSDYGGSTDTQYF,TGTGCCAGCAGTGACTATGGCGGTAGCACAGATACGCAGTATTTT
NA,NA,TRBJ2-5,TRBV5-5,CASSSSGGGGQETQYF,TGTGCCAGCAGTTCGTCGGGAGGAGGGGGCCAAGAGACCCAGTACTTC
few,NA,TRBJ1-1,TRBV7-9,CASSSPGKTEAFF,TGTGCCAGCAGCTCCCCCGGGAAAACTGAAGCTTTCTTT
few,NA,TRBJ2-7,TRBV7-9,CASTPLLGLQGEQYF,TGTGCCAGCACCCCCCTACTAGGATTACAAGGAGAGCAGTACTTC
many,NA,TRBJ2-6,TRBV29-1,CSVNSGANVLTF,TGCAGCGTTAACTCTGGGGCCAACGTCCTGACTTTC
NA,TRBD1,TRBJ1-1,TRBV29-1,CSVETGGASAFF,TGCAGCGTTGAGACAGGGGGCGCGAGCGCTTTCTTT
NA,TRBD2,TRBJ2-1,TRBV5-1,CASSLPTSAYNEQFF,TGCGCCAGCAGCTTACCCACTAGCGCCTACAATGAGCAGTTCTTC
NA,NA,TRBJ2-7,TRBV29-1,CSARSGYEQYF,TGCAGCGCCCGGTCAGGCTACGAGCAGTACTTC
NA,TRBD2,TRBJ2-3,TRBV11-2,CASSPVASGRTNTQYF,TGTGCCAGCAGTCCCGTGGCTAGCGGGAGGACAAATACGCAGTATTTT
many,NA,TRBJ2-3,TRBV20-1,CSARDLVGPGDTQYF,TGCAGTGCTAGAGACCTCGTGGGACCGGGGGATACGCAGTATTTT
NA,TRBD1,TRBJ2-7,TRBV4-1,CASSQLGTGTTYEQYF,TGCGCCAGCAGCCAACTGGGGACAGGTACCACCTACGAGCAGTACTTC
NA,NA,TRBJ2-5,TRBV7-3,CASSQQGGLETQYF,TGTGCCAGCAGCCAACAGGGCGGGCTGGAGACCCAGTACTTC
NA,NA,TRBJ2-1,TRBV12-3/TRBV12-4,CASSLWLAGFDEKFF,TGTGCCAGCAGTTTATGGCTAGCAGGGTTCGATGAGAAGTTCTTC
NA,NA,TRBJ2-1,TRBV24-1,CATSDWQSYNEQFF,TGTGCCACCAGTGATTGGCAGTCCTACAATGAGCAGTTCTTC
few,TRBD2,TRBJ2-5,TRBV10-2,CASSGLAEETQYF,TGCGCCAGCAGTGGACTAGCCGAAGAGACCCAGTACTTC
few,NA,TRBJ2-3,TRBV2,CASSAQGLGTDTQYF,TGTGCCAGCAGTGCCCAGGGGCTAGGAACAGATACGCAGTATTTT